This T cell receptor beta chain was recorded in a study of regulatory T cells in long-lasting Graves disease. V lost 0 bases to trimming and J lost 4 bases, with 12 bases between them. The CDR3 contains 15 residues. CDR1 is LGHNA, CDR2 YNFKEQ, per germline. This sample's time point: newly diagnosed GD, antithyroid drugs for less than 3 months. The TCR library was made from RNA extracted from PBMCs. This clonotype came up a few times. Arm-PCR of CDR3 regions with iRepertoire HTBI primers generated TCR beta libraries. Via MiXCR, TCRdb re-called the multiplex PCR reads, giving one row per CDR3 protein. The sample comprises over 300,000 distinct CDR3 sequences, around a sixth of which are singletons, and 22% rests with the top ten.

This chain connects TRBV4-2 to TRBJ1-2; D uncertain. Sequences were derived from peripheral blood mononuclear cells (PBMCs), sampled at new diagnosis, from a patient treated with antithyroid drugs. The sequence was collected from a female donor with Graves disease. The CDR3 region is CASSQDSGETYGYTF. DNA for the CDR3: TGTGCCAGCAGCCAAGATTCTGGGGAGACCTATGGCTACACCTTC.